Following are 30 T cell receptor beta chains from one sample sequenced in a study of shared clonotypes between healthy human individuals. The table came from immunoSEQ multiplex PCR; TCRdb's copy has only in-frame clones and leaves some out. In the table there are some 2,100,000 clones, 90% to 95% of which are singletons. CD45RO-negative, CCR7-selected cells formed the naive CD8 fraction, which excluded terminally differentiated effector memory CD45RA+ cells. Sequencing was carried out using naive CD8+ T cells from PBMCs. Source of these receptors: a man aged 18 to 30 in good health. Some clones in this sample may be carry-over from other donors' samples.

The chain employs TRBV28 and TRBJ1-5, with TRBD1 as a possible D gene (6 bases). Trimming left V 3 bases short and J 0 bases short, with 12 bases between. The CDR3 length is 16 residues. Germline CDR1 reads MDHEN; CDR2 reads SYDVKM. The CDR3 protein is CASSFRQDYSNQPQHF. The DNA for the CDR3 is TGTGCCAGCAGTTTTAGACAGGACTATAGCAATCAGCCCCAGCATTTT.

This chain connects TRBV11-2 to TRBJ2-7; no reliable D call. Trimming took off 4 bases at V and 6 bases at J, with 19 bases between the two ends. The CDR3 is 15 residues long. The germline V gene has CDR1 SGHAT and CDR2 FQNNGV. CDR3: CASSYLSSPWAEQYF. CDR3 bases: TGTGCCAGCAGCTACCTTAGCAGTCCCTGGGCCGAGCAGTACTTC.

A note on this clone: The sample carries other DNA sequences with the same CDR3. This sequence joins TRBV15 and TRBJ2-1, with 9 bases fitting TRBD2. Trimming cost V 5 bases and J 3 bases; bases outside gene matches: 11. The CDR3 extends over 17 amino acids. CDR1 and CDR2 from the germline V gene are LNHNV and YYDKDF (reference sequence). CDR3 sequence (DNA): TGTGCCACCAGCTCTCCATTATTAGCGGGAGTCTACAATGAGCAGTTCTTC. Translating gives CATSSPLLAGVYNEQFF.

This clone was observed once. The chain has TRBV5-6 and TRBJ2-2; the match to TRBD2 covers 14 bases. V gave up 3 bases and J gave up 7 bases; unmatched junction bases: 5. This CDR3 is 16 amino acids long. The germline gives CDR1 SGHDT, CDR2 YYEEEE. DNA of the CDR3: TGTGCCAGCAGCTCGGGACTAGCGGGAGATTTCGGGGAGCTGTTTTTT. This sequence encodes CASSSGLAGDFGELFF.

The chain combines TRBV25-1 with TRBJ2-5; 7 bases match TRBD1. The V and J ends lost 5 bases and 1 base, in that order; junction bases with no gene match: 10. Germline CDR1 reads MGHDK; CDR2 reads SYGVNS. The CDR3 spans 16 residues. CDR3: CASSPRSRQGQETQYF. CDR3 bases: TGTGCCAGCAGTCCCCGATCTAGACAGGGCCAAGAGACCCAGTACTTC.

The chain uses TRBV27 and TRBJ2-2; the match to TRBD2 covers 7 bases. With V trimmed by 3 bases and J by 5 bases, 3 bases remained unmatched. This CDR3 contains 14 residues. Germline lookup yields CDR1 MNHEY and CDR2 SMNVEV (reference sequence). The CDR3 nucleotides are TGTGCCAGCAGTTTTCTAGCGGCTACCGGGGAGCTGTTTTTT. It is translated as CASSFLAATGELFF.

The J gene is TRBJ2-1, the V gene TRBV28, with 8 positions matching TRBD1. Germline CDR1 and CDR2: MDHEN and SYDVKM. The V gene end was trimmed by 3 bases and the J gene end by 6 bases; junction bases not matched to a gene: 7. The CDR3 spans 15 residues. The CDR3 sequence is CASSLMDRELNEQFF. The CDR3 DNA sequence: TGTGCCAGCAGTTTGATGGACAGGGAGCTCAATGAGCAGTTCTTC.

The V and J genes are TRBV5-1 and TRBJ1-1; 12 nucleotides agree with TRBD1. Germline V lookup: CDR1 SGHRS, CDR2 YFSETQ. The V and J ends lost 4 bases and 3 bases, in that order; junction bases with no gene match: 7. The CDR3 has 16 residues. The chain's CDR3 is CASSDWDRGLDTEAFF. CDR3 nucleotides: TGCGCCAGCAGCGACTGGGACAGGGGGCTTGACACTGAAGCTTTCTTT.

This clone was seen once. The chain combines TRBV28 with TRBJ2-7, with 10 bases aligning to TRBD2. The CDR3 length is 15 residues. Germline trimming cut 5 bases from V and 3 bases from J; bases unmatched to any gene: 7. Germline lookup yields CDR1 MDHEN and CDR2 SYDVKM. The DNA of the CDR3 is TGTGCCAGCAGTGCCGGACTAGCGGAATTCTACGAGCAGTACTTC. Its protein is CASSAGLAEFYEQYF.

The chain couples TRBV30 to TRBJ2-1, with 8 nucleotides matching TRBD2. V lost 5 bases to trimming and J lost 8 bases; unmatched junction nucleotides: 14. Germline loops: CDR1 GTSNPN, CDR2 SVGIG (reference sequence). This CDR3 region has 15 residues. CDR3 sequence reads: CAWCPTGGRIDEQFF. The CDR3 bases are TGTGCCTGGTGCCCTACTGGCGGGAGGATCGATGAGCAGTTCTTC.

The chain is built from TRBV11-2 and TRBJ2-5; D may be TRBD2 (6 bases). Germline V gives CDR1 SGHAT, CDR2 FQNNGV. This CDR3 is built from 17 residues. V gave up 0 bases and J gave up 2 bases, with 16 bases separating them. This chain's CDR3 is CASSLDSGWDFQETQYF. CDR3 in DNA: TGTGCCAGCAGCTTAGATTCAGGATGGGACTTTCAAGAGACCCAGTACTTC.

This chain uses TRBV5-1 with TRBJ1-1; D is unclear. In germline, CDR1 is SGHRS, CDR2 YFSETQ. CDR3 length: 15 amino acids. The V gene lost 1 base and the J gene lost 3 bases, with 13 bases spanning the gap. Written as DNA, the CDR3 is TGCGCCAGCAGCTTGTTGTTCCCGCGGGACACTGAAGCTTTCTTT. Its protein product is CASSLLFPRDTEAFF.

The rearrangement uses TRBV11-2 and TRBJ2-1; 7 bases line up with TRBD2. The V gene end was trimmed by 5 bases and the J gene end by 10 bases; junction bases not matched to a gene: 11. The CDR3 is 14 residues long. CDR1 is SGHAT, CDR2 FQNNGV, per germline. DNA of the CDR3: TGTGCCAGCAGCGCCGGGGGGAGGGCACGGGAGCAGTTCTTC. Amino acid sequence: CASSAGGRAREQFF.

The chain couples TRBV2 to TRBJ1-2, with D unresolved. Trimming left V 3 bases short and J 1 base short, with 9 bases between. Germline CDR1 SNHLY, CDR2 FYNNEI. The CDR3 consists of 14 residues. CDR3 sequence reads: CASSEVVINYGYTF. In DNA form, the CDR3 reads TGTGCCAGCAGTGAGGTTGTGATTAACTATGGCTACACCTTC.

The gene calls are TRBV5-4 and TRBJ2-1; 9 nucleotides line up with TRBD1. The CDR3 runs 19 residues. The germline CDR1 and CDR2 sequences are SGHNT and YYREEE (reference sequence). J lost 7 bases, V lost 6 bases, and 23 bases had no gene match. DNA for the CDR3: TGTGCCAGCATGACTCTTCCCCCTGGGAACAGGGGGCAATTGAATGAGCAGTTCTTC. Protein: CASMTLPPGNRGQLNEQFF.

The CDR3 spells CASSQEGPGANEQYF. CDR3 nucleotide sequence: TGCGCCAGCAGCCAAGAAGGGCCGGGGGCAAACGAGCAGTACTTC. J is TRBJ2-7 and V is TRBV4-1; tentatively, D is TRBD1 or TRBD2 (6 bases each). Germline-derived CDR1 and CDR2 are MGHRA and YSYEKL. The CDR3 is 15 amino acids. V lost 0 bases and J 5 bases, leaving 14 bases between the germline ends.

Written as DNA, the CDR3 is TGTGCCAGCAGTGGGTCGGGACAGGGGTATGCTAATGAAAAACTGTTTTTT. It specifies CASSGSGQGYANEKLFF. The chain recombines TRBV6-1 with TRBJ1-4; 10 bases are shared with TRBD1. J gave up 3 bases and V 4 bases, and 8 bases lay outside the gene matches. The CDR3 consists of 17 residues. CDR1 and CDR2 from the germline V gene are MNHNS and SASEGT.

In the case of this clone: The sample carries other DNA sequences with the same CDR3. The chain is built from TRBV2 and TRBJ2-7, with TRBD2 identical over 15 bases. CDR3 length: 15 amino acids. Germline assignment: CDR1 SNHLY and CDR2 FYNNEI. V shed 6 bases, J shed 5 bases, and the junction held 5 bases outside the gene matches. CDR3 loop: CASRGTSGRLDEQYF. The DNA for the CDR3 is TGTGCCAGCAGGGGGACTAGCGGGAGGTTAGACGAGCAGTACTTC.

The chain employs TRBV28 and TRBJ2-6; D call uncertain. This CDR3 comprises 15 residues. Germline V gives CDR1 MDHEN, CDR2 SYDVKM. Trimming left V 1 base short and J 0 bases short, with 4 bases between. CDR3 nucleotide sequence: TGTGCCAGCAGTTTATACTACTCTGGGGCCAACGTCCTGACTTTC. It yields the protein CASSLYYSGANVLTF.

The chain employs TRBV6-5 and TRBJ2-1; 10 positions match TRBD1. J was trimmed by 8 bases and V by 8 bases; bases with no gene match: 6. The CDR3 extends over 13 amino acids. In germline, CDR1 is MNHEY, CDR2 SVGAGI. The CDR3 region has the DNA TGTGCCAGCCGGGGACAGGGGTTCGATGAGCAGTTCTTC. Encoded protein: CASRGQGFDEQFF.

J is TRBJ2-7 and V is TRBV19; possible D gene TRBD1, 6 bases. The CDR3 runs to 16 residues. V dropped 3 bases and J dropped 5 bases, with 20 bases sitting between them. The germline V gene has CDR1 LNHDA and CDR2 SQIVND (reference sequence). The CDR3 region has the DNA TGTGCCAGTAGTATTGGGGGCAGAATTGGGGGAAACGAGCAGTACTTC. It yields the protein CASSIGGRIGGNEQYF. Together with reference TRBV19 and TRBJ2-7, the CDR3 gives the full variable domain: DGGITQSPKYLFRKEGQNVTLSCEQNLNHDAMYWYRQDPGQGLRLIYYSQIVNDFQKGDIAEGYSVSREKKESFPLTVTSAQKNPTAFYLCASSIGGRIGGNEQYFGPGTRLTVT.

The rearrangement links TRBV6-5 to TRBJ2-7, with D perhaps TRBD2 (6 bases). CDR3 length: 13 residues. The germline V and J ends were trimmed by 2 bases and 3 bases, with 8 bases remaining between them. Per germline, CDR1 MNHEY and CDR2 SVGAGI. CDR3 in DNA: TGTGCCAGCAGTTACCCGGGACTCTACGAGCAGTACTTC. This translates into CASSYPGLYEQYF.

V gene TRBV6-6 combines with J gene TRBJ2-5; no definite D call. CDR3 length: 11 residues. Germline V gives CDR1 MNHNY, CDR2 SVGAGI (reference sequence). V was pared by 10 bases and J by 1 base, with 7 bases between. The CDR3 nucleotides are TGTGCCACGGGCAGCCAAGAGACCCAGTACTTC. Translated: CATGSQETQYF.

Notes on this clone: This sample also contains other DNA sequences that code for the same CDR3. This rearrangement joins TRBV15 to TRBJ2-4, with TRBD1 identical over 10 bases. CDR1 and CDR2 (germline): LNHNV, YYDKDF (reference sequence). The ends lost 3 bases at V and 1 base at J; junction bases unmatched: 0. The CDR3 totals 15 residues. CDR3 bases: TGTGCCACCAGCAGGGACAGGGGGGCCAAAAACATTCAGTACTTC. Its protein product is CATSRDRGAKNIQYF.

The chain joins TRBV10-3 to TRBJ2-1; 11 bases line up with TRBD2. The CDR3 is 16 residues long. Per the germline V gene, CDR1 is ENHRY and CDR2 is SYGVKD. J gave up 8 bases and V 6 bases, and 12 bases lay outside the gene matches. CDR3 in amino acids: CAISGSTSGSMHEQFF. The CDR3 nucleotides read TGTGCCATCAGCGGTTCTACTAGCGGGAGTATGCATGAGCAGTTCTTC.

V usage is TRBV4-3 and J usage is TRBJ2-1, with 8 positions matching TRBD2. V lost 1 base and J lost 7; bases outside the gene matches: 3. The germline V gene has CDR1 LGHNA and CDR2 YSLEER. CDR3 length: 14 amino acids. CDR3: CASSQGGGRNEQFF. The CDR3 DNA is TGCGCCAGCAGCCAAGGCGGGGGGAGGAATGAGCAGTTCTTC.

This chain links TRBV28 with TRBJ2-1, with a possible D match to TRBD2 (5 bases). Germline values: CDR1 MDHEN, CDR2 SYDVKM. Trimming stripped 3 bases from V and 6 bases from J, with 18 bases between. The CDR3 has 16 residues. The CDR3: CASSLNVGVGGNEQFF. DNA of the CDR3: TGTGCCAGCAGTTTGAATGTGGGAGTGGGCGGCAATGAGCAGTTCTTC.

The chain couples TRBV5-1 to TRBJ2-3; D might be TRBD1 (6 bases). This CDR3 spans 13 amino acids. Germline loops: CDR1 SGHRS, CDR2 YFSETQ. V lost 4 bases and J lost 10, with 16 bases in between. The chain's CDR3 is CASSDRTASPQYF. In nucleotides, the CDR3 is TGCGCCAGCAGCGACCGGACAGCCAGCCCGCAGTATTTT.

The chain is built from TRBV5-1 and TRBJ2-2, with D uncertain. CDR3 length: 13 amino acids. CDR1 is SGHRS, CDR2 YFSETQ, per germline. V was cut by 0 bases and J by 5 bases, with 5 bases left in between. This chain's CDR3 is CASSLVITGELFF. In nucleotides, the CDR3 is TGCGCCAGCAGCTTGGTAATAACCGGGGAGCTGTTTTTT.

The V call is TRBV11-2, the J call TRBJ2-7, with D tentatively TRBD1 or TRBD2 (5 bases each). CDR1 is SGHAT and CDR2 is FQNNGV in the germline V gene. V was shortened by 6 bases and J by 2 bases, with 11 bases between the two germline ends. This CDR3 has 13 amino acids. The CDR3 reads CASSKLGAYEQYF. CDR3 DNA: TGTGCCAGCAGTAAACTAGGGGCCTACGAGCAGTACTTC.